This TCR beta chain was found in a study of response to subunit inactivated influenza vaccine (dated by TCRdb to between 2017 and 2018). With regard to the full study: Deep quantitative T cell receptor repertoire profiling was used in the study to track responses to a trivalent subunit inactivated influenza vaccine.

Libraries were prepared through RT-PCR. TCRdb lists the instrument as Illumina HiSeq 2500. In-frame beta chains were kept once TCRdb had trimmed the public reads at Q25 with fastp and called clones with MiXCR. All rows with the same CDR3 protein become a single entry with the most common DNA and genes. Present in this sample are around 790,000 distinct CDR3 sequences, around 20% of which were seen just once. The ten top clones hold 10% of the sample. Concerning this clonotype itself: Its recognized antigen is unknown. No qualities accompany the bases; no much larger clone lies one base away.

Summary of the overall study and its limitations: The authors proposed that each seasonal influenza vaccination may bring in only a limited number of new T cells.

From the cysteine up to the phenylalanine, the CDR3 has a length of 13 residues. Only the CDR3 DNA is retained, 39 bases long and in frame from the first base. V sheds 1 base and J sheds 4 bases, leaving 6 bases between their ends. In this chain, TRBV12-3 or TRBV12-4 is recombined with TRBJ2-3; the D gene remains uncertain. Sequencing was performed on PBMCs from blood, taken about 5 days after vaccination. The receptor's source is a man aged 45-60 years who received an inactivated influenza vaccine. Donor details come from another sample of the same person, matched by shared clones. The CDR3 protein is CASSLVWADTQYF. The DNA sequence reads TGTGCCAGCAGTTTAGTCTGGGCAGATACGCAGTATTTT.